The source of this T cell receptor beta chain is a study of T cell repertoires in cytomegalovirus infection. The wider study: Public TCR beta signatures marked donors with CMV infection and the matching HLA.

From the reads, TCRdb called clonotypes with MiXCR, one entry per CDR3 protein. The profile shows hundreds of thousands of distinct CDR3 sequences, roughly 42% of them singletons. Many counts were recorded for this clonotype. Its specificity is not known. The CDR3 length is 15 residues. Germline V gene lookup returns CDR1 SGHTA and CDR2 FQGNSA. Trimming cost V 5 bases and J 3 bases; bases outside gene matches: 9. The genes are TRBV7-2 and TRBJ2-7; 8 bases map to TRBD2. The TCR sequence derives from a human donor in good health (CMV status not recorded). Some clones in this sample may be carry-over from other donors' samples. Sequencing was performed on cultured PBMCs, taken from culture after CMV antigen stimulation. In DNA form, the CDR3 reads TGTGCCAGCAGCCCAGGCGGGGGGATGGGCTACGAGCAGTACTTC. This gives the protein CASSPGGGMGYEQYF.